Shown below are 13 T cell receptor beta chains from a single sample sequenced in a study of blood T cell repertoires in COVID-19. Using immunoSEQ multiplex PCR, the repertoire was profiled, and TCRdb retains in-frame clones only, with some absent. The repertoire holds around 100,000 clones, more than 75% seen once, with nearly 20% in the top ten. Sequencing was performed on peripheral blood. These receptors originate from a human donor in a cohort sampled during active COVID-19.

The chain is built from TRBV10-3 and TRBJ2-2, with 11 positions matching TRBD2. V was pared by 0 bases and J by 1 base, with 1 base of the junction left unmatched. Germline values: CDR1 ENHRY, CDR2 SYGVKD. This CDR3 has 17 residues. The CDR3 protein is CAISESGLAGNTGELFF. CDR3 in DNA: TGTGCCATCAGTGAGTCCGGACTAGCGGGGAACACCGGGGAGCTGTTTTTT.

This clone was recorded only once. This chain uses TRBV27 with TRBJ2-5; 15 bases are a match to TRBD2. CDR1 MNHEY and CDR2 SMNVEV come from the germline V gene (reference sequence). This CDR3 region has 16 residues. V lost 5 bases and J lost 4; bases outside the gene matches: 5. CDR3 coding DNA: TGTGCCAGCAGTCATGGACTAGCGGGAGGGGGAGAGACCCAGTACTTC. This codes for CASSHGLAGGGETQYF.

The gene calls are TRBV27 and TRBJ1-6; 10 nucleotides agree with TRBD1. This CDR3 comprises 15 residues. The V gene end was trimmed by 6 bases and the J gene end by 11 bases; junction bases not matched to a gene: 10. The germline V gene encodes CDR1 MNHEY and CDR2 SMNVEV (reference sequence). This chain's CDR3 is CASRTGDRGGTPLHF. The CDR3 DNA reads TGTGCCAGCAGAACCGGGGACAGGGGAGGTACACCCCTCCACTTT.

This sequence joins TRBV7-6 and TRBJ2-1, with 16 bases aligning to TRBD2. With 5 bases clipped from V and 8 bases from J, the junction kept 3 bases outside the gene matches. The CDR3 loop spans 15 amino acids. Germline values: CDR1 SGHVS, CDR2 FNYEAQ. As DNA, the CDR3 is TGTGCCAGCAGCGCGGGACTAGCGGGAGGGTATGAGCAGTTCTTC. It codes for CASSAGLAGGYEQFF.

V gene TRBV27 combines with J gene TRBJ2-7; 11 bases are a match to TRBD2. The CDR3 loop spans 13 amino acids. Looked up from germline, CDR1 is MNHEY and CDR2 is SMNVEV (reference sequence). V lost 7 bases to trimming and J lost 5 bases; unmatched junction nucleotides: 4. The CDR3 DNA is TGTGCCAGCAAACTAGCGGGAGTAAACGAGCAGTACTTC. It codes for CASKLAGVNEQYF.

The chain recombines TRBV6-6 with TRBJ1-1, with D perhaps matching TRBD1 (6 bases). The V gene's germline CDR1 is MNHNY and CDR2 SVGAGI (reference sequence). The V gene lost 0 bases and the J gene lost 2 bases, with 13 bases spanning the gap. The CDR3 runs 16 residues. The CDR3 nucleotides read TGTGCCAGCAGTTACTCGTCTAGGGGGATAAACACTGAAGCTTTCTTT. Its protein is CASSYSSRGINTEAFF.

The chain combines TRBV29-1 with TRBJ2-4; 9 nucleotides match TRBD1. The CDR3 runs to 11 residues. Germline V gives CDR1 SQVTM, CDR2 ANQGSEA. Trimming cost V 5 bases and J 15 bases; bases outside gene matches: 8. CDR3 in amino acids: CSVKTGGRGYF. The DNA of the CDR3 is TGCAGCGTTAAAACAGGGGGCCGGGGGTACTTC.

This chain links TRBV4-1 with TRBJ2-1; a weak D match, TRBD2 (5 bases). V gave up 4 bases and J gave up 2 bases, with 12 bases separating them. The CDR3 length is 15 residues. Germline-derived CDR1 and CDR2 are MGHRA and YSYEKL. In nucleotides, the CDR3 is TGCGCCAGCAGCCCCCCGTCCGGGACCTACAATGAGCAGTTCTTC. Its translation: CASSPPSGTYNEQFF.

For the CDR3, the DNA is TGTGCCACCAGCAGAGCTGATGGAGTACAAGAGACCCAGTACTTC. Translating it yields CATSRADGVQETQYF. V and J are TRBV15 and TRBJ2-5; D is undetermined. V was shortened by 1 base and J by 2 bases, with 11 bases between the two germline ends. The length of the CDR3 is 15 residues. CDR1 and CDR2 from the germline V gene are LNHNV and YYDKDF (reference sequence).

V usage is TRBV27 and J usage is TRBJ2-7, with 11 bases aligning to TRBD2. In germline, CDR1 is MNHEY, CDR2 SMNVEV (reference sequence). The J segment lost 3 bases and the V segment lost 5 bases, leaving 6 bases of the junction unmatched. This CDR3 is 15 amino acids long. CDR3 DNA sequence: TGTGCCAGCAGTGCTTCGGGACTAGCGGTCTACGAGCAGTACTTC. It codes for CASSASGLAVYEQYF.

This chain connects TRBV9 to TRBJ2-1; possible D gene TRBD2, 6 bases. The ends were cut back, 2 bases at V and 8 bases at J, with 17 bases in the middle. Germline V lookup: CDR1 SGDLS, CDR2 YYNGEE. This CDR3 spans 15 amino acids. The chain's CDR3 is CASSVSIGSDYEQFF. The CDR3, as DNA: TGTGCCAGCAGCGTCTCCATCGGGAGCGACTATGAGCAGTTCTTC.

The chain recombines TRBV28 with TRBJ2-3; weak D call: TRBD1 (6 bases). The germline V and J ends were trimmed by 10 bases and 3 bases, with 17 bases remaining between them. Per germline, CDR1 MDHEN and CDR2 SYDVKM. The CDR3 length is 14 residues. The CDR3, as DNA: TGTGCCACCCAGGCTACAGGGTTGACAGATACGCAGTATTTT. Protein product: CATQATGLTDTQYF.

The V call is TRBV27, the J call TRBJ1-1, with D possibly being TRBD1 (6 bases). The CDR3 totals 13 residues. The germline gives CDR1 MNHEY, CDR2 SMNVEV (reference sequence). The V end was cut by 7 bases, the J end by 3 bases, with 12 bases between. CDR3: CASTPRGYTEAFF. CDR3 bases: TGTGCCAGCACCCCCAGGGGATACACTGAAGCTTTCTTT.